This entry features one T cell receptor beta chain sequence. What it binds is unknown. This entry is derived from a study of CD8 T cells in Susac syndrome. Study at large: Among the sequenced Susac syndrome patients, five or six had active disease while under ten were in remission. There were Susac syndrome patients who were therapy-naive at blood draw, others on corticosteroids, and others on intravenous immunoglobulin alone.

Reverse transcription used about 0.45 to 1 ug RNA and random hexamers. Coverage of TCR beta CDR3 amplification by immunoSEQ multiplex PCR extended to 54 Vbeta and 13 Jbeta. TCRdb recomputed calls from the immunoSEQ multiplex PCR reads with MiXCR, one row per CDR3 protein. In the table there are some 130,000 distinct CDR3 sequences, more than 85% of which are singletons. Study-level points and caveats: Among active patients and in TEMRA cells, CD8+ clonal expansion in Susac reached its peak.

Germline V gene sequence: CDR1 LNHDA, CDR2 SQIVND (reference sequence). After removal of 3 bases from V and 4 bases from J, the junction contained 19 bases not matched to a gene. CDR3 length: 19 amino acids. The chain links TRBV19 to TRBJ2-7; 9 bases are shared with TRBD2. The sequencing input was CD8+ T cells from PBMCs. The clonotype originates from a human donor with Susac syndrome. The DNA of the CDR3 is TGTGCCAGTAGTATTATTTTTCCGGGGAGCGGGAGGACCTATTACGAGCAGTACTTC. This gives the protein CASSIIFPGSGRTYYEQYF.